This T cell receptor (beta chain) stems from a study of cytomegalovirus exposure and HLA in healthy donors. The V and J ends lost 1 base and 8 bases respectively, with 24 bases between them. The length of the CDR3 is 18 residues. Germline CDR1 reads SGHVS; CDR2 reads FNYEAQ. Primers included in the PCR were 60 Vbeta and 13 Jbeta primers. Data came from immunoSEQ multiplex PCR; TCRdb stores just in-frame clones and leaves some out. The profile shows 97,000 or so clones, roughly three quarters of them singletons. The chain recombines TRBV7-6 with TRBJ2-1; possibly TRBD1 for D (5 bases). This receptor was obtained from a man aged 35-49 years in good health and CMV-seronegative. The material sequenced was PBMCs. The CDR3 sequence is CASSLEGSWTELRYEQFF. The CDR3 coding sequence is TGTGCCAGCAGCTTAGAGGGGTCTTGGACGGAGCTTCGGTATGAGCAGTTCTTC.